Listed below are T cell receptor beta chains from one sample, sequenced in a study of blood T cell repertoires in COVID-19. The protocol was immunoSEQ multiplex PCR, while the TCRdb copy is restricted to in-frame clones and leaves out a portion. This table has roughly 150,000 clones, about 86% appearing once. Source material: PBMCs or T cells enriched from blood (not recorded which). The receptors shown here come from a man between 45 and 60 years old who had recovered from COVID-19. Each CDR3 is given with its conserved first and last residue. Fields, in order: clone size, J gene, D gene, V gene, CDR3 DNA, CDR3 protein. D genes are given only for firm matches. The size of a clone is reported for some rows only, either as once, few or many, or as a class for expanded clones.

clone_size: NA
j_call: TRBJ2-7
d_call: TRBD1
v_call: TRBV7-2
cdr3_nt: TGTGCCAGCAGAAACAAACTCAGGGGGTATCCTTACGAGCAGTACTTC
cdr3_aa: CASRNKLRGYPYEQYF

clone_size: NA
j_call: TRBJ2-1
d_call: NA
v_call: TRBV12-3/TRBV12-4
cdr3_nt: TGTGCCAGCAGCCCCGACAACAATGAGCAGTTCTTC
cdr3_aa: CASSPDNNEQFF

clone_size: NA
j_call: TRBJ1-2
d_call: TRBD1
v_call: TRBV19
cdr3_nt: TGTGCCAGTAGGGGCGGACAGGGCTATGGCTACACCTTC
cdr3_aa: CASRGGQGYGYTF

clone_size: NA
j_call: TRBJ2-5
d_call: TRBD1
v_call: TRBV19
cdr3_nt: TGTGCCAGTAGTATACAGGACAGGGGGTGGGAGACCCAGTACTTC
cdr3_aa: CASSIQDRGWETQYF

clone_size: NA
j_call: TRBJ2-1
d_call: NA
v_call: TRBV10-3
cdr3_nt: TGTGCCATCAGCCGCCCACCGCGGAATGAGCAGTTCTTC
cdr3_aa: CAISRPPRNEQFF

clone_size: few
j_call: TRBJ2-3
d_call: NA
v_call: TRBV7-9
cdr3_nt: TGTGCCAGCAGCTCGGCGCCGGGAGGGGGCGCGACAGATACGCAGTATTTT
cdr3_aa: CASSSAPGGGATDTQYF

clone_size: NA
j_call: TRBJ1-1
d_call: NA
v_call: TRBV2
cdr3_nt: TGTGCCAGCAGTGAAATGGCACAGAGCACTGAAGCTTTCTTT
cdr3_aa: CASSEMAQSTEAFF

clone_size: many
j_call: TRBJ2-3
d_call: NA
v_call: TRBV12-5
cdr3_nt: TGTGCTAGTGGTTTGGTCCCCTTGAGGGGGGGCACCCGGGGGGATACGCAGTATTTT
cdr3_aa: CASGLVPLRGGTRGDTQYF

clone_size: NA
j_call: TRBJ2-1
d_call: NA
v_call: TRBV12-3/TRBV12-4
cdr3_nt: TGTGCCAGCAGTCGGGACAAGGGGCTCGAGCAGTTCTTC
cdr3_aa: CASSRDKGLEQFF

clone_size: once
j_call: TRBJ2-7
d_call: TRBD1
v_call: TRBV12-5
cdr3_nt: TGTGCTAGTGGTTTCCCGACAGGGCCCTCCTACGAGCAGTACTTC
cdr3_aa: CASGFPTGPSYEQYF

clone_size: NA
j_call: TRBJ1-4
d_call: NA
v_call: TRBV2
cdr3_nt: TGTGCCAGCAGTCTCAGGGGACCAACTAATGAAAAACTGTTTTTT
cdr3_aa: CASSLRGPTNEKLFF

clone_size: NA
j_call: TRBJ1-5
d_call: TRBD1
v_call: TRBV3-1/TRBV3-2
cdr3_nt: TGTGCCAGCAGCCCCCGGGACAGCAGATCCCAGCCCCAGCATTTT
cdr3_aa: CASSPRDSRSQPQHF

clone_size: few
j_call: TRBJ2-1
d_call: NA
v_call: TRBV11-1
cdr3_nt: TGTGCCAGCAGCTTAGCATTTGGCGGGGTCACAGGTAATGAGCAGTTCTTC
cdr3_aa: CASSLAFGGVTGNEQFF

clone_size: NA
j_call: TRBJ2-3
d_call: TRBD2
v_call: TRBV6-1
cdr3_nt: TGTGCCAGCAGTCGCGGGGGGGCCGAGGATACGCAGTATTTT
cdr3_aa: CASSRGGAEDTQYF

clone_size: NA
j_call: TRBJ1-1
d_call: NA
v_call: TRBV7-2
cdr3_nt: TGTGCCAGCAGCTTAGCAGCCAACACTGAAGCTTTCTTT
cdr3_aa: CASSLAANTEAFF

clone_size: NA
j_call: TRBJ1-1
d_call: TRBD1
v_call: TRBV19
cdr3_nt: TGTGCCAGTAGTACCTCCGACAGGGCGGGCACTGAAGCTTTCTTT
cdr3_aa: CASSTSDRAGTEAFF

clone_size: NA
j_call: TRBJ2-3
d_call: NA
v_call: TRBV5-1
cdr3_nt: TGCGCCAGCAGCTTGAATCAGGGCAACACAGATACGCAGTATTTT
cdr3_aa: CASSLNQGNTDTQYF

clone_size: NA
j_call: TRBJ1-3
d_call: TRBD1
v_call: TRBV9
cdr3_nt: TGTGCCAGCAGCGTAGGAGTCGGACAGGGAGACACCATATATTTT
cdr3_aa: CASSVGVGQGDTIYF

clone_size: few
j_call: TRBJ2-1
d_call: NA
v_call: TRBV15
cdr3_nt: TGTGCCACCAGCAGAGATCCAGGGGCAATTTACAATGAGCAGTTCTTC
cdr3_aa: CATSRDPGAIYNEQFF

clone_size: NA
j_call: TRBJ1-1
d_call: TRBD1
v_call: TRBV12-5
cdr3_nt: TGTGCTAGTGGTTTGCCCCGGGACAGGGTGAACACTGAAGCTTTCTTT
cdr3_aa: CASGLPRDRVNTEAFF

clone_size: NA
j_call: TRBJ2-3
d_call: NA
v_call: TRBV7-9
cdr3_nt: TGTGCCAGCAGTCCCCCCTGGGGCGCAGATACGCAGTATTTT
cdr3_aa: CASSPPWGADTQYF

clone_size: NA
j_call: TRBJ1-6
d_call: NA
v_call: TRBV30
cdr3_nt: TGTGCCTGGAGTAGGGGCTCACCCCTCCACTTT
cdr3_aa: CAWSRGSPLHF

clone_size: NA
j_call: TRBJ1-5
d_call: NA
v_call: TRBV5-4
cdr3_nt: TGTGCCAGCAGCTTGAAGGGGAGCAATCAGCCCCAGCATTTT
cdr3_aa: CASSLKGSNQPQHF

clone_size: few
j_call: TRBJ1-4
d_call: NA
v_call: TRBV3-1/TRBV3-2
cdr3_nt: TGTGCCAGCAGTATCAGACAGACAACTAATGAAAAACTGTTTTTT
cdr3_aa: CASSIRQTTNEKLFF

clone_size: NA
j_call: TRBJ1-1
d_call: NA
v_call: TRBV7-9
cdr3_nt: TGTGCCAGCAGCTTAAAGGCTCGGGGGTTGAACACTGAAGCTTTCTTT
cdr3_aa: CASSLKARGLNTEAFF

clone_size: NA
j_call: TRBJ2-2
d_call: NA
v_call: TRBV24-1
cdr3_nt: TGTGCCACCAGTGGGGGGCTAAACACCGGGGAGCTGTTTTTT
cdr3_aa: CATSGGLNTGELFF

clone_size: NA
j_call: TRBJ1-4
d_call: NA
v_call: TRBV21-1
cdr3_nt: TGTGCCAGCAGCACCTCAGGGGATAATGCTAATGAAAAACTGTTTTTT
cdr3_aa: CASSTSGDNANEKLFF

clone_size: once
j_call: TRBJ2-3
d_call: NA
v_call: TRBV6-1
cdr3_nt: TGTGCCAGCAGTGAAAGGTTGGAGCGGCCTGTCACAGATACGCAGTATTTT
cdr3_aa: CASSERLERPVTDTQYF

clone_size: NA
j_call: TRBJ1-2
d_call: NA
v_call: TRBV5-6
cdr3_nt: TGTGCCAGCAGCTTGGCTATTAACTATGGCTACACCTTC
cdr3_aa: CASSLAINYGYTF

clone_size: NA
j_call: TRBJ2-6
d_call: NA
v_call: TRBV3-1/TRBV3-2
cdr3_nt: TGTGCCAGCAGCTATGGGACAACTGGGGCCAACGTCCTGACTTTC
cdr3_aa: CASSYGTTGANVLTF

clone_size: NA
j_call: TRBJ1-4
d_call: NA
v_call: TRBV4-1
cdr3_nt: TGCGCCAGCAGCCAAGAAGTCACAGCAACTAATGAAAAACTGTTTTTT
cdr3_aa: CASSQEVTATNEKLFF

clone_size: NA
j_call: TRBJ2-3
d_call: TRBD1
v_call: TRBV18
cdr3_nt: TGTGCCAGCTCCGCGGGACAGGGAAGTGCAGATACGCAGTATTTT
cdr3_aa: CASSAGQGSADTQYF

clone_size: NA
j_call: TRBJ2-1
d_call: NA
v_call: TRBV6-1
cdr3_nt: TGTGCCAGCAGTGAAGCGGTGACAGTGTGGAATGAGCAGTTCTTC
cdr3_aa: CASSEAVTVWNEQFF

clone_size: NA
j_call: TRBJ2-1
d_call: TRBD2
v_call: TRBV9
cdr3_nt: TGTGCCAGCAGCGTAGTATTAGCGGGGTCCTACAATGAGCAGTTCTTC
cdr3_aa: CASSVVLAGSYNEQFF

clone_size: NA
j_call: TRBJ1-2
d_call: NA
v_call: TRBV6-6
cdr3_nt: TGTGCCAGCAGTCGTAAGGGGTATGGCTACACCTTC
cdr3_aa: CASSRKGYGYTF

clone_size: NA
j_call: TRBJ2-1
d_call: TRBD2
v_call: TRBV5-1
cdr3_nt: TGCGCCAGCAGCGCTAGCGGGGGCTACAATGAGCAGTTCTTC
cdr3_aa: CASSASGGYNEQFF

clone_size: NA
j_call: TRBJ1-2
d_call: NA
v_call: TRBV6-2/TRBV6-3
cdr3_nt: TGTGCCAGCAGTACCCTGGCTCATGGCTACACCTTC
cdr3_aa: CASSTLAHGYTF

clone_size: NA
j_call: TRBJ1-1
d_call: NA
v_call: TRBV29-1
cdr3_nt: TGCAGCGTTGAAGATTCGCGAAAAACTGAAGCTTTCTTT
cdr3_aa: CSVEDSRKTEAFF

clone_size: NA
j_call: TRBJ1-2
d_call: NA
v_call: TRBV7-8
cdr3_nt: TGTGCCAGCAGCTCCCCTCCGGTATCGGGCTACACCTTC
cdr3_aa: CASSSPPVSGYTF

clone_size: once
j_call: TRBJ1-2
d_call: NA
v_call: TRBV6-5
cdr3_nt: TGTGCCAGCAGACTCTCCGGGTCCTTGGGGCCTGGCTACACCTTC
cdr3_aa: CASRLSGSLGPGYTF

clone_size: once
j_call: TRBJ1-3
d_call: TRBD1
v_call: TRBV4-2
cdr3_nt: TGTGCCAGCAGCCTGGACAGGCTCCAGTCTGGAAACACCATATATTTT
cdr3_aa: CASSLDRLQSGNTIYF

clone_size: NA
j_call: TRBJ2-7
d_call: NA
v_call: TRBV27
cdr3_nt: TGTGCCAGCAGTTTAGTGGGGGCGTACGAGCAGTACTTC
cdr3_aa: CASSLVGAYEQYF

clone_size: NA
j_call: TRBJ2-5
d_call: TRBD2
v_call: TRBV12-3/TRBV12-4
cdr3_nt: TGTGCCAGCAGCTCAACGCGGCGGGAGCCCCAGTACTTC
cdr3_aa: CASSSTRREPQYF

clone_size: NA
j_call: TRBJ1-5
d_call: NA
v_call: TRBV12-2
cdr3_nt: TGTGCAAGTCGCTTTGACAGGGGCAATCAGCCCCAGCATTTT
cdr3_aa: CASRFDRGNQPQHF

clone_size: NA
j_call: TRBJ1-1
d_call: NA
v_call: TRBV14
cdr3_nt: TGTGCCAGCAGCCTTGACAGGAACACTGAAGCTTTCTTT
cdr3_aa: CASSLDRNTEAFF

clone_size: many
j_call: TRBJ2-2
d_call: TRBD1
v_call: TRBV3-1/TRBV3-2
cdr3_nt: TGTGCCAGCAGCCACACGGGACAGGGTTCCACCGGGGAGCTGTTTTTT
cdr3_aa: CASSHTGQGSTGELFF

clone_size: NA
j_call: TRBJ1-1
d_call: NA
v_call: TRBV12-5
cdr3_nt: TGTGCTAGTGGTTTGGCTGGGACAAAGAACACTGAAGCTTTCTTT
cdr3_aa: CASGLAGTKNTEAFF

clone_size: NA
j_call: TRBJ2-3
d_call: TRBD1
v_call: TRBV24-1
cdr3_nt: TGTGCCACCAGTGAGGCCCAGGGGGCCCCAGATACGCAGTATTTT
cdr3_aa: CATSEAQGAPDTQYF

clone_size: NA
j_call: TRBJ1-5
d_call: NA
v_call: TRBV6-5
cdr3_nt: TGTGCCAGCAGGGACGCAGGGTTGAATCAGCCCCAGCATTTT
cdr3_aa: CASRDAGLNQPQHF

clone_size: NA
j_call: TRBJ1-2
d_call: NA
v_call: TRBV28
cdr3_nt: TGTGCCAGCAGTGTTCAGGGCCCTGGCTACACCTTC
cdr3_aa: CASSVQGPGYTF

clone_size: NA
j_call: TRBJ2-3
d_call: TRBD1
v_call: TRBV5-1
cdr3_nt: TGCGCCAGCAGCTTGAGGACAGGGGTGACAGATACGCAGTATTTT
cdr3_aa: CASSLRTGVTDTQYF

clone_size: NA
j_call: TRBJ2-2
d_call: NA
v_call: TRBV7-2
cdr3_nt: TGTGCCAGCAGCTTAGCGCCTGGGCGCATCACCGGGGAGCTGTTTTTT
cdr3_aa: CASSLAPGRITGELFF

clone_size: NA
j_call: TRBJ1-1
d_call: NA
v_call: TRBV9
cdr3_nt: TGTGCCAGCAGCGTGGGGACTTTGAACACTGAAGCTTTCTTT
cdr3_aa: CASSVGTLNTEAFF